The sequence of this T cell receptor beta chain was determined in a study of human T cells and chemical hapten exposure. Time point indicated: pre-sensitization, week 0. Treatment described: therapeutic diphenylcyclopropenone sensitization with weekly scalp DPC. TCRdb fed the RACE reads into MiXCR, producing one record per CDR3 protein. The data hold around 380,000 distinct CDR3 sequences, with about 5% observed a single time. V was cut by 3 bases and J by 2 bases, with 5 bases left in between. The germline V gene encodes CDR1 ENHRY and CDR2 SYGVKD. The CDR3 consists of 13 residues. This clonotype was counted at least ten times.

This TCR derives from a woman aged 18-29 years with alopecia areata. Some clones in this sample may be carry-over from other donors' samples. The material sequenced was whole blood, taken in connection with sensitization to the hapten diphenylcyclopropenone (DPC). The gene calls are TRBV10-3 and TRBJ1-3; D is uncertain. CDR3 sequence (DNA): TGTGCCATCAGTGACGGGCCTGGAAACACCATATATTTT. It is translated as CAISDGPGNTIYF.